A single sample gave rise to the 16 T cell receptor beta chains below, sequenced in a study of T-cell memory formation after mild COVID-19. One entry per CDR3 protein results from TCRdb running MiXCR on the 5' RACE reads. The sample lists hundreds of thousands of distinct CDR3 sequences, approximately 13% seen once, with approximately 21% in the top ten. Sequenced input: PBMCs or a T cell subset sorted from them (not recorded which). Source of these receptors: a man between 18 and 35 years old who had mild COVID-19 (a few samples of this study predate the infection). Cell type and time point are not known.

This chain links TRBV6-2 or TRBV6-3 with TRBJ2-7, with a weak D call TRBD1 (6 bases). CDR3 length equals 18 residues. Between the trimmed V and J ends, which lost 7 bases and 3 bases, there was a span of 28 bases. CDR1 and CDR2 (germline): MNHEY, SVGEGT. The CDR3 loop is CASTLGTGRVARFYEQYV. In DNA, the CDR3 is TGTGCCAGCACCCTAGGTACAGGGCGAGTGGCGCGATTCTACGAGCAGTACGTC.

This clonotype was seen a few times. The genes are TRBV20-1 and TRBJ2-3, with D tentatively TRBD2 (6 bases). The V end was cut by 5 bases, the J end by 1 base, with 13 bases between. The CDR3 consists of 14 residues. Germline lookup yields CDR1 DFQATT and CDR2 SNEGSKA (reference sequence). CDR3 sequence: CSAALPGGTDTQYF. The CDR3 DNA is TGCAGTGCTGCTCTTCCGGGGGGCACAGATACGCAGTATTTT.

The genes are TRBV7-3 and TRBJ2-3, with D perhaps matching TRBD2 (5 bases). The CDR3 sequence is 14 residues long. Trimming left V 3 bases short and J 2 bases short, with 9 bases between. CDR1 is SGHTA and CDR2 is FQGTGA in the germline V gene. In DNA form, the CDR3 reads TGTGCCAGCAGCTTCTCGGGGATCACAGATACGCAGTATTTT. Its translation: CASSFSGITDTQYF.

This clonotype was detected only a few times. This chain links TRBV5-5 with TRBJ2-3; 7 bases match TRBD1. CDR3 length: 17 residues. The germline V gene has CDR1 SGHKS and CDR2 YYEKEE (reference sequence). With 1 base clipped from V and 2 bases from J, the junction kept 10 bases outside the gene matches. For the CDR3, the DNA is TGTGCCAGCAGCTTGTATCGGGGCAGGGGGAACACAGATACGCAGTATTTT. This encodes CASSLYRGRGNTDTQYF.

This clonotype has more than one count but fewer than ten. This chain links TRBV5-6 with TRBJ2-1; 13 bases align to TRBD2. The CDR3 runs to 17 residues. The germline CDR1 and CDR2 sequences are SGHDT and YYEEEE. J gave up 7 bases and V 4 bases, and 11 bases lay outside the gene matches. The CDR3 protein is CASSIDSLAGGVNEQFF. DNA for the CDR3: TGTGCCAGCAGCATCGATTCACTAGCGGGAGGGGTTAATGAGCAGTTCTTC.

In this sample, this clonotype turned up a few times. CDR3: CASSLRTGGGYTF. CDR3 bases: TGTGCCAGCAGCCTCAGGACAGGCGGGGGCTACACCTTC. The gene calls are TRBV25-1 and TRBJ1-2, with 7 nucleotides matching TRBD1. This CDR3 comprises 13 residues. Per the germline V gene, CDR1 is MGHDK and CDR2 is SYGVNS. V shed 6 bases, J shed 8 bases, and the junction held 9 bases outside the gene matches.

This chain links TRBV11-1 with TRBJ2-7; D gene unclear. CDR3 length: 13 amino acids. Looked up from germline, CDR1 is SGHAT and CDR2 is FQDESV (reference sequence). Trimming stripped 5 bases from V and 3 bases from J, with 11 bases between. The CDR3 region is CASSLTDNYEQYF. DNA of the CDR3: TGTGCCAGCAGCCTTACCGACAACTACGAGCAGTACTTC.

This clonotype came up a few times. V and J are TRBV14 and TRBJ2-5; 14 positions match TRBD2. CDR1 and CDR2 (germline): SGHDN, FVKESK. Trimming removed 8 bases from V and 2 bases from J; junction bases left unmatched: 10. This CDR3 is 17 amino acids long. The CDR3 nucleotides read TGTGCCAGCCCCGGGACTAGCGGGGGAGACCATCAAGAGACCCAGTACTTC. It specifies CASPGTSGGDHQETQYF.

This clonotype was picked up a small number of times. V and J are TRBV6-5 and TRBJ2-7; 8 bases map to TRBD1. The CDR3 totals 13 residues. Germline V gene lookup returns CDR1 MNHEY and CDR2 SVGAGI. The V gene end was trimmed by 4 bases and the J gene end by 6 bases; junction bases not matched to a gene: 5. CDR3 DNA sequence: TGTGCCAGCAGTTCCTACAGGGGGAGCGAGCAGTACGTC. Translating gives CASSSYRGSEQYV.

This clonotype turned up a few times. DNA of the CDR3: TGTGCCAGCTCTTACATCGGTAGTCAGCCCCAGCATTTT. The encoded protein is CASSYIGSQPQHF. This sequence joins TRBV18 and TRBJ1-5; D ambiguous. Trimming cost V 6 bases and J 6 bases, with 12 bases left between them. The CDR3 runs 13 residues. Germline CDR1 KGHSH, CDR2 LQKENI.

The table lists this clonotype with many counts. The genes are TRBV11-2 and TRBJ2-3, with TRBD1 matching 7 bases. Germline CDR1 and CDR2: SGHAT and FQNNGV. There are 14 residues in the CDR3. J was trimmed by 0 bases and V by 7 bases; bases with no gene match: 4. The CDR3 DNA follows: TGTGCCAGCAAAGGACAGGCAAGCACAGATACGCAGTATTTT. Translated, it gives CASKGQASTDTQYF.

This clonotype was seen at least ten times. The V and J genes are TRBV20-1 and TRBJ1-4; no reliable D call. The CDR3 sequence is 13 residues long. The germline V and J ends were trimmed by 0 bases and 8 bases, with 10 bases remaining between them. Per germline, CDR1 DFQATT and CDR2 SNEGSKA (reference sequence). Here the CDR3 DNA reads TGCAGTGCTAGAGATTCTGCCGGGGAAAAACTGTTTTTT. Protein: CSARDSAGEKLFF.

This clonotype was recorded a few times. This chain joins TRBV6-2 or TRBV6-3 and TRBJ1-5, with TRBD1 matching 7 bases. The CDR3 is 15 amino acids. The J segment lost 6 bases and the V segment lost 2 bases, leaving 7 bases of the junction unmatched. The germline CDR1 and CDR2 sequences are MNHEY and SVGEGT. CDR3 DNA: TGTGCCAGCAGTTACCGGACAGGCACGGGTCAGCCCCAGCATTTT. This codes for CASSYRTGTGQPQHF.

This chain joins TRBV4-1 and TRBJ1-1; D is unresolved. Looked up from germline, CDR1 is MGHRA and CDR2 is YSYEKL. The germline V and J ends were trimmed by 3 bases and 6 bases, with 14 bases remaining between them. The CDR3 has 14 amino acids. CDR3 amino acids: CASSQLGAVAEAFF. As DNA, the CDR3 is TGCGCCAGCAGCCAGCTCGGAGCGGTGGCTGAAGCTTTCTTT.

The J gene is TRBJ2-3, the V gene TRBV18; D not certain. The CDR3 runs 15 residues. V lost 3 bases, J lost 5 bases, and 15 bases lay in between. Germline loops: CDR1 KGHSH, CDR2 LQKENI. The CDR3 spells CASSPMSLAEDTQYF. The CDR3 DNA reads TGTGCCAGCTCACCCATGTCATTAGCCGAAGATACGCAGTATTTT.

For the CDR3, the DNA is TGCAGTGCTCGGAGCGGGGGTTGGAATGAAAAACTGTTTTTT. Protein product: CSARSGGWNEKLFF. The V and J genes are TRBV20-1 and TRBJ1-4; D may be TRBD1 (5 bases). With 5 bases removed from V and 5 bases from J, the gap between germline ends came to 15 bases. CDR1 and CDR2 (germline): DFQATT, SNEGSKA (reference sequence). The CDR3 has 14 amino acids.